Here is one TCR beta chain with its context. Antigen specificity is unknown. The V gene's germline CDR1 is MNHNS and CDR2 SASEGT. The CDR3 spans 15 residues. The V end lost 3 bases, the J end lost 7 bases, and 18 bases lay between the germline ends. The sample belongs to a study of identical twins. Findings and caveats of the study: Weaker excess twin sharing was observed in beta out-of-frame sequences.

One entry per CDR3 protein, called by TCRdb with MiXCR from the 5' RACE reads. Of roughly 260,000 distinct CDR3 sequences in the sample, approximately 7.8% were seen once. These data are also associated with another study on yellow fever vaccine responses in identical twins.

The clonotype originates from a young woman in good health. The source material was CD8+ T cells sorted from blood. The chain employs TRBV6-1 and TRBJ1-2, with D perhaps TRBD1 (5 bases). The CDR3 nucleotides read TGTGCCAGCAGTGACCTCACAGGAACCCCGGGTGGCTACACCTTC. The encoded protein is CASSDLTGTPGGYTF.